Shown below are 10 T cell receptor beta chains from a single sample sequenced in a study of blood T cell repertoires in COVID-19 (TCRdb year 2020). The library was obtained by the immunoSEQ multiplex PCR assay. Entries here come from immuneACCESS through TCRdb and include only in-frame sequences with V and J called. Some clones fail to appear in such tables; in the studies checked, an unresolved V gene covers under half of the shortfall, and the cause of the remainder is unknown. This sample comprises some 120,000 clones, approximately 90% of them detected only once. Approximately 1.4% of the sample is held by the ten biggest clonotypes. Source material: peripheral blood. These receptors were taken from a human donor in a cohort sampled during active COVID-19.

The gene calls are TRBV28 and TRBJ2-7, with D perhaps TRBD1 (6 bases). Germline loops: CDR1 MDHEN, CDR2 SYDVKM. The V gene lost 5 bases and the J gene lost 2 bases, with 19 bases spanning the gap. This CDR3 has 16 residues. The CDR3, as DNA: TGTGCCAGCAGTCTCGATAGACAGGACTTCACCTACGAGCAGTACTTC. This codes for CASSLDRQDFTYEQYF.

V is TRBV19 and J is TRBJ2-2, with 10 positions matching TRBD1. Germline V gene lookup returns CDR1 LNHDA and CDR2 SQIVND (reference sequence). The CDR3 contains 15 residues. Trimming at V came to 4 bases and at J to 6 bases, leaving 5 bases not matched to a gene. The CDR3 DNA reads as TGTGCCAGTAGTACGACAGGGGGCAGGTCCGGGGAGCTGTTTTTT. Translated: CASSTTGGRSGELFF. The variable domain in full, completed from reference TRBV19 and TRBJ2-2, reads DGGITQSPKYLFRKEGQNVTLSCEQNLNHDAMYWYRQDPGQGLRLIYYSQIVNDFQKGDIAEGYSVSREKKESFPLTVTSAQKNPTAFYLCASSTTGGRSGELFFGEGSRLTVL.

This rearrangement joins TRBV23-1 to TRBJ1-2; maybe TRBD1 (6 bases). TRBV23-1 is treated as an ORF (open reading frame) with a function not yet certain. This CDR3 spans 14 amino acids. Trimming removed 2 bases from V and 7 bases from J, with 14 bases in between. CDR3 coding DNA: TGCGCCAGCAGTCAAAAGGGGTTCAGGGGTGGCTACACCTTC. Its protein is CASSQKGFRGGYTF.

This clone was detected only once. The CDR3 sequence is CASSGRGDGGAGELFF. The DNA for the CDR3 is TGCGCCAGCAGCGGCAGGGGGGACGGCGGGGCCGGGGAGCTGTTTTTT. This chain links TRBV5-1 with TRBJ2-2; D possibly corresponds to TRBD1 (7 bases). CDR1 and CDR2 (germline): SGHRS, YFSETQ. The CDR3 loop spans 16 amino acids. Deletions cut 4 bases from V and 6 bases from J, with 19 bases between.

The gene calls are TRBV28 and TRBJ1-1, with 9 positions matching TRBD1. In germline, CDR1 is MDHEN, CDR2 SYDVKM. V lost 3 bases, J lost 3 bases, and 8 bases stayed unmatched. This CDR3 region has 16 residues. This CDR3 is CASSLGDREYDTEAFF. Written as DNA, the CDR3 is TGTGCCAGCAGTTTGGGGGACAGGGAGTATGACACTGAAGCTTTCTTT.

This clone was seen a single time. This chain uses TRBV28 with TRBJ2-7, with D tentatively TRBD1 (5 bases). This CDR3 is built from 12 residues. Trimming cost V 6 bases and J 3 bases, with 9 bases left between them. The germline V gene has CDR1 MDHEN and CDR2 SYDVKM. CDR3 protein: CASRIRGYEQYF. DNA for the CDR3: TGTGCCAGCAGAATAAGGGGCTACGAGCAGTACTTC.

V usage is TRBV5-4 and J usage is TRBJ2-7; 8 bases line up with TRBD1. Germline V gene data show CDR1 as SGHNT and CDR2 as YYREEE (reference sequence). J gave up 4 bases and V 0 bases, and 3 bases lay outside the gene matches. CDR3 size: 14 residues. CDR3 sequence reads: CASSLGDRGYEQYF. The CDR3 DNA sequence: TGTGCCAGCAGCTTGGGAGACAGGGGTTACGAGCAGTACTTC. Full variable domain (rest looked up from reference TRBV5-4 and TRBJ2-7): ETGVTQSPTHLIKTRGQQVTLRCSSQSGHNTVSWYQQALGQGPQFIFQYYREEENGRGNFPPRFSGLQFPNYSSELNVNALELDDSALYLCASSLGDRGYEQYFGPGTRLTVT.

The chain combines TRBV5-6 with TRBJ1-1, with 7 positions matching TRBD1. Germline CDR1 SGHDT, CDR2 YYEEEE. Trimming took 0 bases from V and 12 from J; bases not matched to a gene: 11. This CDR3 has 14 residues. The CDR3 loop is CASSLVVDRVTTFF. The CDR3 DNA reads as TGTGCCAGCAGCTTGGTCGTAGACAGGGTGACGACTTTCTTT.

This rearrangement joins TRBV12-5 to TRBJ2-3; D is perhaps TRBD2 (6 bases). Trimming removed 3 bases from V and 0 bases from J, with 19 bases in between. Looked up from germline, CDR1 is LGHNT and CDR2 is FRNRAP. There are 18 residues in the CDR3. For the CDR3, the DNA is TGTGCTAGTGGTTTAGCCAGAGGGAGGAGCGGTAGCACAGATACGCAGTATTTT. This codes for CASGLARGRSGSTDTQYF.

V is TRBV5-1 and J is TRBJ2-7; TRBD2 is a possible D gene (6 bases). V was trimmed by 6 bases and J by 3 bases, leaving 19 bases between them. CDR3 length: 15 amino acids. In germline, CDR1 is SGHRS, CDR2 YFSETQ. The CDR3 DNA follows: TGCGCCAGCATTGTGGCTCCGGGAGATTACTACGAGCAGTACTTC. Its translation is CASIVAPGDYYEQYF.